The T cell receptor (beta chain) under discussion was sequenced for a study of read filtering for tumor transcriptome and immune sequencing. Study summary: Revised staging placed eight or nine patients in R-ISS I, some 17 in II, more than five in III. After DNase treatment, RNA was made into whole-transcriptome libraries. Study-wide results and limits: Correlation between methods rose after single-read clonotypes were removed.

This clonotype came up many times. No antigen is known for it. Looked up from germline, CDR1 is SGHRS and CDR2 is YFSETQ. CDR3 size: 12 residues. Trimming took 10 bases from V and 1 from J, leaving 9 bases between them. The library was built from approximately 400 ng RNA with molecular barcoded adaptors for alpha/delta and beta/gamma chains. Using its own MiXCR run on the reads, TCRdb lists one record per CDR3 protein. The data hold over 50,000 distinct CDR3 sequences, with about a fifth observed a single time. V gene TRBV5-1 combines with J gene TRBJ1-5; no clear D. The specimen was a population of CD138-negative cells sorted from bone marrow. This sequence was found in a donor at least 40 years old with multiple myeloma. The CDR3 protein is CALRYSNQPQHF. The CDR3 DNA is TGCGCCCTCCGGTACAGCAATCAGCCCCAGCATTTT.